Listed below are T cell receptor beta chains from one sample, sequenced in a study of blood T cell repertoires in COVID-19. Sequencing was performed with immunoSEQ multiplex PCR; in TCRdb, only in-frame clones are kept and a portion is missing. The sample contains some 48,000 clones, about 79% of which appear only once. The sample taken for sequencing was peripheral blood. The receptors shown here come from a human donor in a cohort sampled during active COVID-19. Both conserved end residues are part of each CDR3. Some rows mark clone size as missing; the rest say once, few, many or name a class of expanded clone.

abundance: NA
v_gene: TRBV19
CDR3aa: CASRRLPGIGYPSNQPQHF

abundance: NA
v_gene: TRBV29-1
CDR3aa: CSVGGTGSGNTIYF

abundance: NA
v_gene: TRBV15
CDR3aa: CATSRDRDSYGYTF

abundance: NA
v_gene: TRBV9
CDR3aa: CASSVVGTGGSGYTF

abundance: NA
v_gene: TRBV9
CDR3aa: CASSTSGLHDNEQFF

abundance: NA
v_gene: TRBV15
CDR3aa: CATSRDSLVQYF

abundance: NA
v_gene: TRBV7-2
CDR3aa: CASSLVATHYEQYF

abundance: NA
v_gene: TRBV7-2
CDR3aa: CASSFKGGKDEAFF

abundance: NA
v_gene: TRBV28
CDR3aa: CASSRSDRVERAGYTF

abundance: NA
v_gene: TRBV11-2
CDR3aa: CASSQQGAGTEAFF

abundance: NA
v_gene: TRBV6-5
CDR3aa: CASSPDTDNSPLHF

abundance: few
v_gene: TRBV4-3
CDR3aa: CASSQGAGGSSEAFF

abundance: once
v_gene: TRBV6-6
CDR3aa: CASTTRDTQYF

abundance: NA
v_gene: TRBV6-6
CDR3aa: CASNLAGTGLREQFF

abundance: NA
v_gene: TRBV7-2
CDR3aa: CASRAGRSRNTEAFF

abundance: NA
v_gene: TRBV18
CDR3aa: CASSPGQETQYF

abundance: NA
v_gene: TRBV28
CDR3aa: CASSPTGITGYTF

abundance: NA
v_gene: TRBV7-9
CDR3aa: CASSSSGGLPEKLFF

abundance: few
v_gene: TRBV2
CDR3aa: CASSKGLAGGGNEQFF

abundance: once
v_gene: TRBV5-1
CDR3aa: CASSRGLTNTGELFF

abundance: NA
v_gene: TRBV28
CDR3aa: CASVVGDRYNEQFF

abundance: NA
v_gene: TRBV5-6
CDR3aa: CASSFPGPGQGDSPLHF

abundance: NA
v_gene: TRBV29-1
CDR3aa: CSGGQGNTGELFF

abundance: NA
v_gene: TRBV3-1/TRBV3-2
CDR3aa: CASSQGETVPYF

abundance: NA
v_gene: TRBV18
CDR3aa: CASSPDRGLYEQYF

abundance: NA
v_gene: TRBV6-1
CDR3aa: CASDTSGRYEQYF

abundance: NA
v_gene: TRBV11-3
CDR3aa: CASSFGGQGGNTIYF

abundance: NA
v_gene: TRBV24-1
CDR3aa: CATSDRTVDGYTF